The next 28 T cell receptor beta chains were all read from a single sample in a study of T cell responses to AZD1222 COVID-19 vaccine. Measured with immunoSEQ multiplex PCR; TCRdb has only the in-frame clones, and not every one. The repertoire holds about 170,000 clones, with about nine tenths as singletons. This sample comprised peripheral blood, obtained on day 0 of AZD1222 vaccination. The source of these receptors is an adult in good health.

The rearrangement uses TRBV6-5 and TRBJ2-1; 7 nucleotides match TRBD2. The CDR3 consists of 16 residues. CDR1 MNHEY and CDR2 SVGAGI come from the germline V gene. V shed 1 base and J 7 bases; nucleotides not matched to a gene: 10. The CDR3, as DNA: TGTGCCAGCAGTTACTTCCGAAGCGGGGCTTCGAATGAGCAGTTCTTC. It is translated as CASSYFRSGASNEQFF.

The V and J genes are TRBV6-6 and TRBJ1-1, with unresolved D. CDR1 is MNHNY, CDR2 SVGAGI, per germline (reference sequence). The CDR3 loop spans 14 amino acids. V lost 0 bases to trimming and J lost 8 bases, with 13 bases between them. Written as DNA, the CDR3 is TGTGCCAGCAGTTACTCGAAGGCGGCCCCAGAAGCTTTCTTT. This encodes CASSYSKAAPEAFF.

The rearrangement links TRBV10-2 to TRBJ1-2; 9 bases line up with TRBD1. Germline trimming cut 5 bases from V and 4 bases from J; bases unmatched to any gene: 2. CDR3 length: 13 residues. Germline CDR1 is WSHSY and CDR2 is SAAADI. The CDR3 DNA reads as TGCGCCAGCAGTAAACAGGGGGCCTATGGCTACACCTTC. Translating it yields CASSKQGAYGYTF.

The CDR3 loop reads CAIRQTRNYGYTF. As DNA, the CDR3 is TGTGCCATTAGACAGACTCGGAACTATGGCTACACCTTC. The J gene is TRBJ1-2, the V gene TRBV10-3; the D gene is possibly TRBD1 (5 bases). Between the trimmed V and J ends, which lost 9 bases and 2 bases, there was a span of 13 bases. The germline CDR1 and CDR2 sequences are ENHRY and SYGVKD. There are 13 residues in the CDR3.

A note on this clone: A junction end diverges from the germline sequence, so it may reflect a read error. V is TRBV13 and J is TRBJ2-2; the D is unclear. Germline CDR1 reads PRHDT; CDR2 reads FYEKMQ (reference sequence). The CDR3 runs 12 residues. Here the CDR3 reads CASRFSTGELFF. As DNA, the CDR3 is TGTGCCAGCCGCTTTTCGACCGGGGAGCTGTTTTTT.

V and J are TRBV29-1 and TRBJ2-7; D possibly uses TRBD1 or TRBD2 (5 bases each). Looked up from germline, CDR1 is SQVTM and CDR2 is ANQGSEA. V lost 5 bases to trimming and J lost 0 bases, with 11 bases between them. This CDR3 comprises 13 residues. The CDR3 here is CSVKGTDSYEQYF. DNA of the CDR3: TGCAGCGTTAAAGGGACGGACTCCTACGAGCAGTACTTC.

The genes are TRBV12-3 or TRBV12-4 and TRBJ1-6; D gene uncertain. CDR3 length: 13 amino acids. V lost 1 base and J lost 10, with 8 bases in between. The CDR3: CASSLVPGSPLHF. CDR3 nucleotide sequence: TGTGCCAGCAGTTTAGTCCCGGGATCACCCCTCCACTTT.

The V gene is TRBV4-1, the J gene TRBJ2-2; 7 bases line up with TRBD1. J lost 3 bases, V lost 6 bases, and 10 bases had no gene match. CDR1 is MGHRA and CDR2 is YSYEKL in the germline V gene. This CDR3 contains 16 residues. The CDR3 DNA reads TGCGCCAGCAGTCCAAGGGGGCGTTTGGACACCGGGGAGCTGTTTTTT. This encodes CASSPRGRLDTGELFF.

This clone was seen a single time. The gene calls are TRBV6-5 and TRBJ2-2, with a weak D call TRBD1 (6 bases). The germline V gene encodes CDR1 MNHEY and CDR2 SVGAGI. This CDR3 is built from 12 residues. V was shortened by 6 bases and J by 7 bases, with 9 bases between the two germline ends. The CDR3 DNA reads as TGTGCCAGCAGGTCAGGGGTCGGGGAGCTGTTTTTT. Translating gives CASRSGVGELFF.

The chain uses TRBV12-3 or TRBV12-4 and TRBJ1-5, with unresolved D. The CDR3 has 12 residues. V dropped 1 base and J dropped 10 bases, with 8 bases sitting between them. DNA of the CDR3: TGTGCCAGCAGTTTAGATCCCGGACCCCAGCATTTT. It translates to CASSLDPGPQHF.

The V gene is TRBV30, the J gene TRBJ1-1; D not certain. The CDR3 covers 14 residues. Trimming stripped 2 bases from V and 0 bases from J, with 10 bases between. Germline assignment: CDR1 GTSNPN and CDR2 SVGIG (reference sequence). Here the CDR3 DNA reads TGTGCCTGGAGTCGATATGGGCTGAACACTGAAGCTTTCTTT. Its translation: CAWSRYGLNTEAFF.

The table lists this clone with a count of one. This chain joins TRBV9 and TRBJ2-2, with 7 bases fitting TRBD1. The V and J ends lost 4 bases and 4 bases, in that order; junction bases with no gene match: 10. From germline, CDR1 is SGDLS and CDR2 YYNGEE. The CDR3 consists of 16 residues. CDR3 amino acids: CASSIPTGLGTGELFF. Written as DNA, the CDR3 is TGTGCCAGCAGCATACCGACAGGGTTGGGCACCGGGGAGCTGTTTTTT.

CDR3 loop: CASSPSKGPSYEQYF. The DNA for the CDR3 is TGTGCCAGCTCACCTTCGAAGGGCCCTTCCTACGAGCAGTACTTC. V is TRBV18 and J is TRBJ2-7; D not resolved. V shed 3 bases and J shed 1 base, with 13 bases lying between them. The CDR3 extends over 15 amino acids. Germline CDR1 reads KGHSH; CDR2 reads LQKENI.

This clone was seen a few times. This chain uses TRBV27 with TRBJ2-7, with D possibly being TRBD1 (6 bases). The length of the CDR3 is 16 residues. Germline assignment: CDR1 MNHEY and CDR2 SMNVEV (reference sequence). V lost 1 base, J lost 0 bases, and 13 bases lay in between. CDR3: CASSLYPDRSSYEQYF. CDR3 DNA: TGTGCCAGCAGTTTATACCCGGACAGAAGCTCCTACGAGCAGTACTTC.

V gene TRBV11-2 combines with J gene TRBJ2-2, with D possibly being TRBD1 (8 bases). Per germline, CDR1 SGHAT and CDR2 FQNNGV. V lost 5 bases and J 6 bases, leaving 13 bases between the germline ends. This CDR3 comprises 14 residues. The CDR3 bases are TGTGCCAGCAGCCGGACAGGGAGGGCCGGGGAGCTGTTTTTT. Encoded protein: CASSRTGRAGELFF.

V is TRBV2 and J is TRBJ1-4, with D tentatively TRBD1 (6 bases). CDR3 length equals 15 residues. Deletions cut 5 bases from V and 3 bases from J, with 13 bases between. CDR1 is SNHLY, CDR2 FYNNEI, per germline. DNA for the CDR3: TGTGCCAGCAGTCCCCGGGCAGGGGCTAATGAAAAACTGTTTTTT. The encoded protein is CASSPRAGANEKLFF.

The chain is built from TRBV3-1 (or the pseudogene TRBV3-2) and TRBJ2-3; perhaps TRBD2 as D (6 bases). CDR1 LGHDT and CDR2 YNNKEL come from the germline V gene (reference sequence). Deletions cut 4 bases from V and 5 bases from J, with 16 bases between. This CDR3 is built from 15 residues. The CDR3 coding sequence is TGTGCCAGCAGCCGTTCTAGGAGGGCGGGAGATACGCAGTATTTT. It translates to CASSRSRRAGDTQYF.

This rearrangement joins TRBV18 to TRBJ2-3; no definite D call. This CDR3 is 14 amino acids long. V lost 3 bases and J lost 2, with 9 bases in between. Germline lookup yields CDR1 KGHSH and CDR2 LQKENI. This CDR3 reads CASSPRDFTDTQYF. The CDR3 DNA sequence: TGTGCCAGCTCACCTAGGGATTTCACAGATACGCAGTATTTT.

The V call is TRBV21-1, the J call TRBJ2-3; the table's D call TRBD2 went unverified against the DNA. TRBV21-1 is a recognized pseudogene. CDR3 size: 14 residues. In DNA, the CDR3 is TGTGCCAGCACATCGACTAGCGGCGCGGATACGCAGTATTTT. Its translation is CASTSTSGADTQYF.

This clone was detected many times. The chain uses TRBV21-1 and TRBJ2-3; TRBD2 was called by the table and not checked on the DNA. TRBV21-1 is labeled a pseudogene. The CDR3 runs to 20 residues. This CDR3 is CASSRDPTLQTRKGPDTQYF. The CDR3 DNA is TGTGCCAGCAGCAGGGACCCTACTCTTCAGACTAGGAAGGGTCCAGATACGCAGTATTTT.

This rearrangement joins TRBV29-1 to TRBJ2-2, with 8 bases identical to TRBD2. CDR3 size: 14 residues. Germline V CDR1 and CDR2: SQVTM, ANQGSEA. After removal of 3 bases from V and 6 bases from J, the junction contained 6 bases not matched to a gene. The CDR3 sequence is CSVDREGLAGELFF. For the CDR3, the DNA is TGCAGCGTTGATCGGGAGGGCCTCGCCGGGGAGCTGTTTTTT.

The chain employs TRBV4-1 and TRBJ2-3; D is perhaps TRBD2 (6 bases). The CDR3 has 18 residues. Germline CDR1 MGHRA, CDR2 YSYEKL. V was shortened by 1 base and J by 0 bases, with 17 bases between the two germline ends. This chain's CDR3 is CASSQAGWLAGSTDTQYF. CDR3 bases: TGCGCCAGCAGCCAAGCGGGGTGGTTGGCGGGAAGCACAGATACGCAGTATTTT.

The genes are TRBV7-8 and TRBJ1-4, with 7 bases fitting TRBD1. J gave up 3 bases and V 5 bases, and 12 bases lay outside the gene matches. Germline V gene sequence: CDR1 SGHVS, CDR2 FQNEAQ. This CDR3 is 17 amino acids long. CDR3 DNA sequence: TGTGCCAGCAGCCCACGAGGGGGACAGAACCCTAATGAAAAACTGTTTTTT. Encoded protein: CASSPRGGQNPNEKLFF.

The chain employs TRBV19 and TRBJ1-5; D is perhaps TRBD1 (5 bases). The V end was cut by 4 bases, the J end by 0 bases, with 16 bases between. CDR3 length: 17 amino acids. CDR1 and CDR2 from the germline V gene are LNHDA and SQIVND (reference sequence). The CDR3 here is CASSRGRQTYSNQPQHF. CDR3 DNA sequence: TGTGCCAGTAGTAGAGGAAGACAGACTTATAGCAATCAGCCCCAGCATTTT.

The CDR3, as DNA: TGTGCCAGCAGTTACCCGGTGATAGCGGAGGACAATGAGCAGTTCTTC. It yields the protein CASSYPVIAEDNEQFF. The chain recombines TRBV6-6 with TRBJ2-1; tentative D call: TRBD2 (6 bases). Deletions cut 2 bases from V and 5 bases from J, with 16 bases between. CDR3 length: 16 residues. CDR1 is MNHNY, CDR2 SVGAGI, per germline (reference sequence).

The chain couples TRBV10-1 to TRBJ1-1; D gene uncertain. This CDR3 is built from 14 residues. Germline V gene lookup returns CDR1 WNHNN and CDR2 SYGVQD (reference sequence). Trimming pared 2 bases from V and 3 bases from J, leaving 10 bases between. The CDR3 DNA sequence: TGCGCCAGCAGTGAGAAAATAGGCTACACTGAAGCTTTCTTT. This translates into CASSEKIGYTEAFF.

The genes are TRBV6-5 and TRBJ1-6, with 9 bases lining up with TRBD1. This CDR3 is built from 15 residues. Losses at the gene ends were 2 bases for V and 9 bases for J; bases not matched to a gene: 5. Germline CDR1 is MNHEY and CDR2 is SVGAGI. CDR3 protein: CASSYVGQGASPLHF. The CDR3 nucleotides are TGTGCCAGCAGTTACGTGGGACAGGGTGCTTCACCCCTCCACTTT.

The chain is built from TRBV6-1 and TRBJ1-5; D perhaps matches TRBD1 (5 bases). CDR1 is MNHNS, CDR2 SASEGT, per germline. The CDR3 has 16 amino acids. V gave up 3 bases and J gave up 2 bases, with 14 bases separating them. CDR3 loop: CASSDEGTLGNQPQHF. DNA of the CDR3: TGTGCCAGCAGTGATGAAGGGACCTTGGGCAATCAGCCCCAGCATTTT.